This passage covers 16 T cell receptor beta chains from one sample sequenced in a study of T cell repertoires in ileal Crohn's disease. Libraries were prepared by immunoSEQ multiplex PCR; TCRdb keeps only in-frame clonotypes and omits some of them. The repertoire includes roughly 15,000 clones, roughly two thirds of them detected once, and roughly 5% sits in the top ten. Sequencing was done on a sample of ileal tissue. These receptors originate from an adult with Crohn's disease.

The chain uses TRBV7-9 and TRBJ1-4; D not certain. The length of the CDR3 is 13 residues. V lost 1 base and J lost 16, with 16 bases in between. Germline V CDR1 and CDR2: SEHNR, FQNEAQ (reference sequence). DNA for the CDR3: TGTGCCAGCAGCTTAGATTCGGCAGGCCCCCGGTTTTTT. It encodes CASSLDSAGPRFF.

J is TRBJ2-1 and V is TRBV28, with 8 bases lining up with TRBD1. The CDR3 extends over 15 amino acids. The J segment lost 8 bases and the V segment lost 3 bases, leaving 9 bases of the junction unmatched. Germline V gene sequence: CDR1 MDHEN, CDR2 SYDVKM. CDR3 loop: CASSFGQGFSDEQFF. The CDR3 region has the DNA TGTGCCAGCAGTTTCGGACAGGGATTTAGCGATGAGCAGTTCTTC.

The V call is TRBV28, the J call TRBJ2-7, with D perhaps matching TRBD1 (6 bases). This CDR3 spans 13 amino acids. Germline V gene sequence: CDR1 MDHEN, CDR2 SYDVKM. The V gene lost 3 bases and the J gene lost 4 bases, with 10 bases spanning the gap. This chain's CDR3 is CASSLGDRYEQYF. The CDR3 coding sequence is TGTGCCAGCAGTTTGGGAGACAGGTACGAGCAGTACTTC.

This clone was picked up one time. The chain is built from TRBV30 and TRBJ1-2, with TRBD1 matching over 10 bases. The CDR3 covers 13 residues. The germline V gene has CDR1 GTSNPN and CDR2 SVGIG (reference sequence). After removal of 6 bases from V and 5 bases from J, the junction contained 6 bases not matched to a gene. The CDR3 protein is CACWTGGIYGYTF. The CDR3 DNA sequence: TGTGCCTGTTGGACAGGGGGTATTTATGGCTACACCTTC.

In its sample, this clone ranks as medium-sized (0.01 to 0.1%). The chain has TRBV5-1 and TRBJ2-3; 7 bases align to TRBD1. V was clipped by 4 bases and J by 2 bases; unmatched bases: 7. Germline CDR1 is SGHRS and CDR2 is YFSETQ. This CDR3 has 15 amino acids. DNA for the CDR3: TGCGCCAGCAGCCCCGGGGACAGCTACACAGATACGCAGTATTTT. Its protein product is CASSPGDSYTDTQYF.

The rearrangement joins TRBV7-2 to TRBJ2-3; 12 nucleotides line up with TRBD2. This CDR3 has 17 residues. V lost 2 bases to trimming and J lost 0 bases; unmatched junction nucleotides: 3. The germline CDR1 and CDR2 sequences are SGHTA and FQGNSA. Written as DNA, the CDR3 is TGTGCCAGCAGCTTATGGACTAGCGGGGTTAGCACAGATACGCAGTATTTT. Translated, it gives CASSLWTSGVSTDTQYF.

Here the CDR3 reads CASSSRVRGGGYTQYF. The CDR3, as DNA: TGTGCCAGCAGTTCCCGCGTCCGGGGGGGCGGATATACGCAGTATTTT. The chain carries TRBV28 and TRBJ2-3; 8 positions agree with TRBD2. Germline values: CDR1 MDHEN, CDR2 SYDVKM. CDR3 length equals 16 residues. V shed 4 bases, J shed 7 bases, and the junction held 13 bases outside the gene matches.

The rearrangement joins TRBV9 to TRBJ2-5, with TRBD1 as a possible D gene (6 bases). The end of the DNA fits TRBJ2-7 better, so the J call may be wrong. The V gene's germline CDR1 is SGDLS and CDR2 YYNGEE. The CDR3 loop spans 17 amino acids. This chain's CDR3 is CASSVVLGGWGAYEQYF. The DNA of the CDR3 is TGTGCCAGCAGCGTAGTATTAGGGGGTTGGGGCGCCTACGAGCAGTACTTC.

This clone has more than one count but fewer than ten. V usage is TRBV9 and J usage is TRBJ2-7; 8 bases align to TRBD1. This CDR3 contains 15 residues. V was clipped by 4 bases and J by 0 bases; unmatched bases: 6. Germline V CDR1 and CDR2: SGDLS, YYNGEE. The CDR3 loop is CASSPHGQGSYEQYF. In DNA, the CDR3 is TGTGCCAGCAGCCCCCACGGACAGGGCTCCTACGAGCAGTACTTC.

J is TRBJ2-7 and V is TRBV6-1, with a possible D match to TRBD1 (6 bases). There are 15 residues in the CDR3. The V end was cut by 4 bases, the J end by 0 bases, with 13 bases between. Germline V gives CDR1 MNHNS, CDR2 SASEGT. This CDR3 is CASSGGQLSSYEQYF. In nucleotides, the CDR3 is TGTGCCAGCAGTGGAGGACAGTTAAGCTCCTACGAGCAGTACTTC.

The chain couples TRBV7-9 to TRBJ2-7, with D perhaps matching TRBD2 (5 bases). The CDR3 is 17 residues long. The ends were cut back, 1 base at V and 0 bases at J, with 16 bases in the middle. CDR1 and CDR2 from the germline V gene are SEHNR and FQNEAQ (reference sequence). The CDR3 coding sequence is TGTGCCAGCAGCTTAGGCGGGTCCGGCAAGAGCTCCTACGAGCAGTACTTC. It specifies CASSLGGSGKSSYEQYF.

CDR3: CASGLAGGSETQYF. DNA of the CDR3: TGTGCTAGTGGTTTGGCAGGCGGGAGCGAGACCCAGTACTTC. The chain combines TRBV12-5 with TRBJ2-5, with 7 bases that match TRBD2. Germline CDR1 reads LGHNT; CDR2 reads FRNRAP. V was pared by 1 base and J by 5 bases, with 4 bases of the junction left unmatched. CDR3 length equals 14 residues.

The chain employs TRBV6-5 and TRBJ1-2, with a possible D match to TRBD1 (6 bases). The CDR3 length is 13 residues. CDR1 is MNHEY and CDR2 is SVGAGI in the germline V gene. Trimming stripped 5 bases from V and 4 bases from J, with 11 bases between. CDR3 in DNA: TGTGCCAGCAGTGCGACAGGCCCCTATGGCTACACCTTC. As protein: CASSATGPYGYTF.

This chain's CDR3 is CASSLKAGAYGYTF. The CDR3 DNA sequence: TGTGCCAGCAGTTTAAAGGCAGGGGCTTATGGCTACACCTTC. This sequence joins TRBV27 and TRBJ1-2, with a tentative D call TRBD1 (6 bases). Germline CDR1 reads MNHEY; CDR2 reads SMNVEV (reference sequence). This CDR3 is built from 14 residues. Between the trimmed V and J ends, which lost 2 bases and 5 bases, there was a span of 12 bases.

V usage is TRBV18 and J usage is TRBJ1-6; D might be TRBD1 (6 bases). This CDR3 is built from 16 residues. CDR1 KGHSH and CDR2 LQKENI come from the germline V gene. Between the trimmed V and J ends, which lost 6 bases and 5 bases, there was a span of 17 bases. The CDR3 reads CASSGQSRLHNSPLHF. In nucleotides, the CDR3 is TGTGCCAGCTCGGGACAAAGCCGACTTCATAATTCACCCCTCCACTTT.

V and J are TRBV7-3 and TRBJ1-1; TRBD1 might be the D (5 bases). This CDR3 contains 14 residues. Trimming took 2 bases from V and 4 from J, leaving 11 bases between them. Germline assignment: CDR1 SGHTA and CDR2 FQGTGA. The chain's CDR3 is CASSLGGEGTEAFF. The CDR3 nucleotides are TGTGCCAGCAGCTTAGGAGGGGAAGGCACTGAAGCTTTCTTT.